This T cell receptor beta chain was sequenced for a study of cytomegalovirus exposure and HLA in healthy donors. Study information: Samples from HLA-typed donors yielded around 79 million unique TCRs in an early data release.

The PCR was carried out with 60 Vbeta primers and 13 Jbeta primers. Sequenced by immunoSEQ multiplex PCR; TCRdb stores in-frame clones only, minus some. The repertoire holds around 140,000 clones, with roughly four fifths as singletons. The CDR3 totals 16 residues. Trimming left V 8 bases short and J 0 bases short, with 14 bases between. Germline V lookup: CDR1 SNHLY, CDR2 FYNNEI. This clone was counted a single time. This clonotype was sampled from a female donor in good health and CMV-seronegative. The rearrangement uses TRBV2 and TRBJ1-6; possible D gene TRBD1, 5 bases. Sequenced sample: PBMCs. CDR3 sequence reads: CASGPGTGSYNSPLHF. The CDR3 region has the DNA TGTGCCAGCGGACCCGGGACTGGCTCCTATAATTCACCCCTCCACTTT.